Following are 32 T cell receptor beta chains from one sample sequenced in a study of T-cell reconstitution after alpha-beta-depleted transplantation in children. A TCRbeta library incorporating unique molecular identifiers was prepared. TCRdb itself ran the PCR reads through MiXCR, one entry per CDR3 protein. The sample lists around 94,000 distinct CDR3 sequences; 4.5% to 7.5% were seen once. The input for sequencing was PBMCs, mostly from graft donor cells, taken 60 days after TCRalphabeta/CD19-depleted stem cell transplant. These receptors were obtained from a female patient aged 2 to 10 who had a stem cell transplant for Fanconi anemia, so the T cells may come from the graft donor.

This clonotype was detected many times. The chain carries TRBV29-1 and TRBJ2-3, with 7 bases lining up with TRBD2. Germline trimming cut 7 bases from V and 3 bases from J; bases unmatched to any gene: 10. CDR3 size: 14 residues. Per germline, CDR1 SQVTM and CDR2 ANQGSEA. In nucleotides, the CDR3 is TGCAGCGGCAAGGCGGGAGTACGTACAGATACGCAGTATTTT. This translates into CSGKAGVRTDTQYF.

This clonotype was counted many times. The V gene is TRBV28, the J gene TRBJ2-1, with 8 bases matching TRBD2. CDR1 and CDR2 (germline): MDHEN, SYDVKM. The junction had 2 bases not matched to a gene; V was cut back by 2 bases and J by 2 bases. CDR3 length equals 15 residues. The CDR3, as DNA: TGTGCCAGCAGTTTACGCGGGAGGCCCTACAATGAGCAGTTCTTC. This translates into CASSLRGRPYNEQFF.

This chain links TRBV7-2 with TRBJ2-3; 7 bases match TRBD2. The germline gives CDR1 SGHTA, CDR2 FQGNSA. The CDR3 is 14 amino acids. V lost 2 bases, J lost 4 bases, and 3 bases stayed unmatched. In nucleotides, the CDR3 is TGTGCCAGCAGCTTATTCCGGGGGGCAGATACGCAGTATTTT. This sequence encodes CASSLFRGADTQYF.

This clonotype was seen a handful of times. The rearrangement links TRBV4-1 to TRBJ2-2, with 7 bases fitting TRBD1. This CDR3 is built from 17 residues. Per germline, CDR1 MGHRA and CDR2 YSYEKL. The V segment lost 0 bases and the J segment 0 bases; nucleotides outside the gene matches: 4. Written as DNA, the CDR3 is TGCGCCAGCAGCCAAGACGTTCAGGGGGCGAACACCGGGGAGCTGTTTTTT. It yields the protein CASSQDVQGANTGELFF.

This chain joins TRBV6-1 and TRBJ2-7; D may correspond to TRBD1 or TRBD2 (5 bases each). V lost 4 bases, J lost 5 bases, and 15 bases lay in between. The CDR3 is 14 residues long. The germline gives CDR1 MNHNS, CDR2 SASEGT. This chain's CDR3 is CASSGRRQGNEQYF. As DNA, the CDR3 is TGTGCCAGCAGTGGCAGGAGGCAGGGTAACGAGCAGTACTTC.

This clonotype was picked up many times. The chain is built from TRBV12-3 or TRBV12-4 and TRBJ2-7; D gene unclear. This CDR3 has 13 amino acids. Trimming stripped 0 bases from V and 3 bases from J, with 6 bases between. Here the CDR3 DNA reads TGTGCCAGCAGTTTAGCTCTCTTCTACGAGCAGTACTTC. Its protein is CASSLALFYEQYF.

This clonotype came up a few times. At one end the junction does not follow the germline gene, possibly because of a read error. The chain has TRBV20-1 and TRBJ2-1; 14 positions match TRBD2. Germline V gene data show CDR1 as DFQATT and CDR2 as SNEGSKA (reference sequence). CDR3 length: 17 residues. In DNA, the CDR3 is TGCTGTGCTAGTAGTACCGGGACTAGCGGGGGCGGCAATGAGCAGTTCTTC. Residues: CCASSTGTSGGGNEQFF.

This clonotype was counted ten times or more. V gene TRBV10-3 combines with J gene TRBJ1-2; TRBD1 might be the D (6 bases). Germline V lookup: CDR1 ENHRY, CDR2 SYGVKD. Deletions cut 3 bases from V and 2 bases from J, with 13 bases between. The CDR3 is made up of 15 amino acids. The CDR3 spells CAISDLRTANYGYTF. CDR3 sequence (DNA): TGTGCCATCAGTGACCTTAGGACAGCCAACTATGGCTACACCTTC.

The table lists this clonotype with many counts. V is TRBV4-1 and J is TRBJ2-7, with D perhaps matching TRBD1 or TRBD2 (5 bases each). There are 14 residues in the CDR3. Deletions cut 2 bases from V and 7 bases from J, with 15 bases between. The germline V gene encodes CDR1 MGHRA and CDR2 YSYEKL. The CDR3: CASSQWTRSGEQYF. DNA for the CDR3: TGCGCCAGCAGCCAATGGACAAGATCGGGGGAGCAGTACTTC.

The chain carries TRBV12-1 and TRBJ2-1. TRBV12-1 is marked as a pseudogene. This CDR3 spans 12 amino acids. The CDR3 sequence: CARSPALTEQFF. CDR3 bases: TGTGCCAGGAGCCCTGCGTTGACTGAGCAGTTCTTC.

There are a few counts of this clonotype. This chain connects TRBV20-1 to TRBJ1-2; TRBD1 aligns across 9 bases. J lost 0 bases, V lost 3 bases, and 17 bases had no gene match. The germline V gene has CDR1 DFQATT and CDR2 SNEGSKA (reference sequence). The CDR3 is 19 residues long. CDR3 DNA sequence: TGCAGTGCTAGGGTATTTGGACAGGGGAGGGAGTGGGCTAACTATGGCTACACCTTC. Its translation: CSARVFGQGREWANYGYTF.

This clonotype occurred a few times. J is TRBJ2-5 and V is TRBV7-2, with 11 bases that match TRBD2. The CDR3 length is 16 residues. Looked up from germline, CDR1 is SGHTA and CDR2 is FQGNSA. The V segment lost 2 bases and the J segment 4 bases; nucleotides outside the gene matches: 6. The CDR3 sequence: CASSLRAGLAGETQYF. The CDR3 DNA reads TGTGCCAGCAGCTTACGGGCCGGACTAGCGGGAGAGACCCAGTACTTC.

This clonotype was recorded at least ten times. The genes are TRBV12-3 or TRBV12-4 and TRBJ1-6, with 8 nucleotides matching TRBD1. The CDR3 has 15 amino acids. The ends lost 3 bases at V and 9 bases at J; junction bases unmatched: 7. CDR3 residues: CASSFGTGSGSPLHF. The DNA for the CDR3 is TGTGCCAGCAGTTTCGGGACAGGCTCGGGTTCACCCCTCCACTTT.

This clonotype was detected many times. The J gene is TRBJ2-1, the V gene TRBV30; D unresolved. Trimming took 2 bases from V and 0 from J, leaving 5 bases between them. The CDR3 has 13 amino acids. Germline V gene lookup returns CDR1 GTSNPN and CDR2 SVGIG (reference sequence). Here the CDR3 DNA reads TGTGCCTGGAGTCCCAACTCCTACAATGAGCAGTTCTTC. This sequence encodes CAWSPNSYNEQFF.

This clonotype has a count of ten or more. The chain links TRBV14 to TRBJ1-4; D gene uncertain. Per germline, CDR1 SGHDN and CDR2 FVKESK. V lost 2 bases to trimming and J lost 5 bases, with 12 bases between them. This CDR3 region has 15 residues. The CDR3 DNA sequence: TGTGCCAGCAGCCAATACACACGGCCAAATGAAAAACTGTTTTTT. This codes for CASSQYTRPNEKLFF.

This clonotype was observed many times. The rearrangement joins TRBV12-3 or TRBV12-4 to TRBJ2-3; D not certain. V was clipped by 5 bases and J by 4 bases, with 19 bases between them. The length of the CDR3 is 16 residues. The CDR3 DNA is TGTGCCAGCAGTCTCCTTCCGCTCCTGTCGGCAGATACGCAGTATTTT. Encoded protein: CASSLLPLLSADTQYF.

This clonotype occurred many times. V and J are TRBV5-1 and TRBJ2-1; 9 bases fit TRBD1. The V gene end was trimmed by 1 base and the J gene end by 6 bases; junction bases not matched to a gene: 11. CDR3 length: 17 amino acids. Germline loops: CDR1 SGHRS, CDR2 YFSETQ. The chain's CDR3 is CASSLRTTGQGINEQFF. The CDR3 DNA reads as TGCGCCAGCAGCTTGAGAACGACGGGACAGGGTATCAATGAGCAGTTCTTC.

V is TRBV5-5 and J is TRBJ2-2, with 10 bases lining up with TRBD1. Germline V gives CDR1 SGHKS, CDR2 YYEKEE (reference sequence). V was clipped by 5 bases and J by 5 bases; unmatched bases: 9. There are 16 residues in the CDR3. The CDR3 DNA reads TGTGCCAGCAGGCCCGACAGGGGGCGTGATACCGGGGAGCTGTTTTTT. As protein: CASRPDRGRDTGELFF.

This clonotype was observed at least ten times. This chain joins TRBV5-1 and TRBJ2-1, with TRBD2 as a possible D gene (6 bases). There are 12 residues in the CDR3. Trimming removed 0 bases at V and 8 bases at J, with 6 bases between. Germline CDR1 and CDR2: SGHRS and YFSETQ. The CDR3 reads CASSLASDEQFF. CDR3 sequence (DNA): TGCGCCAGCAGCTTGGCTAGCGATGAGCAGTTCTTC.

This clonotype was found many times. The chain recombines TRBV5-1 with TRBJ2-3, with 7 bases matching TRBD2. The trim removed 1 base at V and 0 bases at J, leaving 8 bases unmatched. Germline V lookup: CDR1 SGHRS, CDR2 YFSETQ. The CDR3 consists of 17 residues. The CDR3 nucleotides are TGCGCCAGCAGCTTGACACTAGCGATCCTTAGCACAGATACGCAGTATTTT. Translated, it gives CASSLTLAILSTDTQYF.

This clonotype has ten or more counts. The chain recombines TRBV7-2 with TRBJ2-7, with 9 bases aligning to TRBD2. CDR3 size: 15 residues. Looked up from germline, CDR1 is SGHTA and CDR2 is FQGNSA. V lost 5 bases to trimming and J lost 4 bases; unmatched junction nucleotides: 9. The CDR3 DNA is TGTGCCAGCAGCGGTGAGGCGGGGGGGTTGTACGAGCAGTACTTC. Its protein is CASSGEAGGLYEQYF.

This clonotype was seen many times. This rearrangement joins TRBV21-1 to TRBJ2-1. TRBV21-1 represents a pseudogene. There are 16 residues in the CDR3. CDR3 coding DNA: TGTGCCAGCAGCAAAATTTGGTGGAAGACCTACAATGAGCAGTTCTTC. Its protein is CASSKIWWKTYNEQFF.

This clonotype came up a few times. The chain recombines TRBV12-3 or TRBV12-4 with TRBJ2-1; D ambiguous. This CDR3 has 14 residues. The germline V and J ends were trimmed by 3 bases and 12 bases, with 18 bases remaining between them. CDR3: CASSFPRLFAWQFF. DNA of the CDR3: TGTGCCAGCAGTTTTCCCCGACTCTTCGCATGGCAGTTCTTC.

V gene TRBV20-1 combines with J gene TRBJ2-5; the match to TRBD1 covers 7 bases. V lost 2 bases to trimming and J lost 5 bases; unmatched junction nucleotides: 8. Germline V gene data show CDR1 as DFQATT and CDR2 as SNEGSKA (reference sequence). CDR3 length equals 14 residues. For the CDR3, the DNA is TGCAGTGCTAGACTACACAGGGGAAGGGAGACCCAGTACTTC. It codes for CSARLHRGRETQYF.

This clonotype has at least ten counts. The chain combines TRBV4-2 with TRBJ2-7; 8 nucleotides line up with TRBD2. J gave up 5 bases and V 0 bases, and 15 bases lay outside the gene matches. The CDR3 runs to 18 residues. The germline V gene has CDR1 LGHNA and CDR2 YNFKEQ. CDR3 amino acids: CASSQDYELAVFYDEQYF. CDR3 bases: TGTGCCAGCAGCCAAGATTATGAACTAGCGGTTTTTTATGACGAGCAGTACTTC.

Ten or more counts support this clonotype. The J gene is TRBJ2-5, the V gene TRBV5-1; 8 nucleotides match TRBD2. Germline trimming cut 7 bases from V and 5 bases from J; bases unmatched to any gene: 16. Germline V gene data show CDR1 as SGHRS and CDR2 as YFSETQ. The length of the CDR3 is 16 residues. CDR3 loop: CASLLGALGGGETQYF. DNA of the CDR3: TGCGCCAGCCTCCTGGGGGCACTTGGCGGGGGGGAGACCCAGTACTTC.

The table lists this clonotype with many counts. V and J are TRBV20-1 and TRBJ2-1; D not resolved. Germline V gene sequence: CDR1 DFQATT, CDR2 SNEGSKA (reference sequence). This CDR3 is 15 amino acids long. The V gene lost 5 bases and the J gene lost 2 bases, with 16 bases spanning the gap. CDR3 coding DNA: TGCAGTGCTCCGTGGCTGAGCGAAGCCTACAATGAGCAGTTCTTC. This codes for CSAPWLSEAYNEQFF.

The chain recombines TRBV7-9 with TRBJ2-2, with TRBD2 identical over 9 bases. The CDR3 runs to 19 residues. Germline lookup yields CDR1 SEHNR and CDR2 FQNEAQ (reference sequence). Losses at the gene ends were 7 bases for V and 0 bases for J; bases not matched to a gene: 15. CDR3 protein: CASTRIAGVSFANTGELFF. The CDR3 DNA reads as TGTGCCAGCACGCGTATAGCGGGAGTTTCGTTCGCGAACACCGGGGAGCTGTTTTTT.

This clonotype was recorded at least ten times. This chain uses TRBV5-6 with TRBJ1-2; D possibly corresponds to TRBD1 (5 bases). Looked up from germline, CDR1 is SGHDT and CDR2 is YYEEEE. The CDR3 is 14 residues long. Trimming took 0 bases from V and 4 from J, leaving 10 bases between them. As DNA, the CDR3 is TGTGCCAGCAGCTTGGACAGGACTACCTATGGCTACACCTTC. Its protein product is CASSLDRTTYGYTF.

This clonotype appeared a single time. The gene calls are TRBV12-5 and TRBJ2-1; tentatively, D is TRBD2 (6 bases). This CDR3 spans 19 amino acids. Trimming cost V 0 bases and J 5 bases, with 23 bases left between them. Per germline, CDR1 LGHNT and CDR2 FRNRAP. As DNA, the CDR3 is TGTGCTAGTGGTTTGGTACACTCGGCGGGGCGCTTAGGGGACAATGAGCAGTTCTTC. It yields the protein CASGLVHSAGRLGDNEQFF.

This clonotype has at least ten counts. The chain joins TRBV5-1 to TRBJ2-7; 10 nucleotides align to TRBD2. Germline loops: CDR1 SGHRS, CDR2 YFSETQ. There are 15 residues in the CDR3. V gave up 4 bases and J gave up 5 bases; unmatched junction bases: 9. The CDR3 is CASSLLSGRNNEQYF. The CDR3 nucleotides read TGCGCCAGCAGCCTACTTAGCGGGAGGAACAACGAGCAGTACTTC.

A few counts support this clonotype. The rearrangement joins TRBV30 to TRBJ1-3; 7 bases are a match to TRBD1. CDR1 GTSNPN and CDR2 SVGIG come from the germline V gene (reference sequence). The V gene end was trimmed by 7 bases and the J gene end by 0 bases; junction bases not matched to a gene: 9. The CDR3 is 15 residues long. CDR3 coding DNA: TGTGCCTCTACAGGGGCCCTCCTCTCTGGAAACACCATATATTTT. Translation: CASTGALLSGNTIYF.